This T cell receptor (beta chain) was recovered during a study of blood T cell repertoires in COVID-19. This CDR3 is 13 amino acids long. Trimming removed 5 bases at V and 3 bases at J, with 10 bases between. Only in-frame clones appear in the TCRdb table, and some are missing; sequencing was by immunoSEQ multiplex PCR. The repertoire holds about 94,000 clones, with 75% to 85% as singletons. V is TRBV12-3 or TRBV12-4 and J is TRBJ1-2, with a possible D match to TRBD1 (6 bases). What was sequenced was peripheral blood. The sequence derives from an elderly woman with acute or convalescent COVID-19. In DNA, the CDR3 is TGTGCCAGCAGTGGGGGCAGTTACTATGGCTACACCTTC. It specifies CASSGGSYYGYTF.